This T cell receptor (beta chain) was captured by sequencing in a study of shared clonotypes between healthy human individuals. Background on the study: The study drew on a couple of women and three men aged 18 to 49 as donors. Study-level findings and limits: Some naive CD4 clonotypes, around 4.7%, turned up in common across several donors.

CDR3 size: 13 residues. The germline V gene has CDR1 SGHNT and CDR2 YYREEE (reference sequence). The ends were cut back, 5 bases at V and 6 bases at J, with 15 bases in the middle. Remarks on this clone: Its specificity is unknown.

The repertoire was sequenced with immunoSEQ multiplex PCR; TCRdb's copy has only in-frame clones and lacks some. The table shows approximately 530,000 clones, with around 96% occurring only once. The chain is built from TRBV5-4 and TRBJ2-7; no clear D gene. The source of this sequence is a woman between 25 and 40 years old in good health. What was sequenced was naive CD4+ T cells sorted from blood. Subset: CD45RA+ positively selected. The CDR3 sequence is CASRVDPTGEQYF. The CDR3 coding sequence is TGTGCCAGCAGGGTGGACCCTACCGGCGAGCAGTACTTC. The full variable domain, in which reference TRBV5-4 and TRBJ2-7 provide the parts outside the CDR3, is ETGVTQSPTHLIKTRGQQVTLRCSSQSGHNTVSWYQQALGQGPQFIFQYYREEENGRGNFPPRFSGLQFPNYSSELNVNALELDDSALYLCASRVDPTGEQYFGPGTRLTVT.